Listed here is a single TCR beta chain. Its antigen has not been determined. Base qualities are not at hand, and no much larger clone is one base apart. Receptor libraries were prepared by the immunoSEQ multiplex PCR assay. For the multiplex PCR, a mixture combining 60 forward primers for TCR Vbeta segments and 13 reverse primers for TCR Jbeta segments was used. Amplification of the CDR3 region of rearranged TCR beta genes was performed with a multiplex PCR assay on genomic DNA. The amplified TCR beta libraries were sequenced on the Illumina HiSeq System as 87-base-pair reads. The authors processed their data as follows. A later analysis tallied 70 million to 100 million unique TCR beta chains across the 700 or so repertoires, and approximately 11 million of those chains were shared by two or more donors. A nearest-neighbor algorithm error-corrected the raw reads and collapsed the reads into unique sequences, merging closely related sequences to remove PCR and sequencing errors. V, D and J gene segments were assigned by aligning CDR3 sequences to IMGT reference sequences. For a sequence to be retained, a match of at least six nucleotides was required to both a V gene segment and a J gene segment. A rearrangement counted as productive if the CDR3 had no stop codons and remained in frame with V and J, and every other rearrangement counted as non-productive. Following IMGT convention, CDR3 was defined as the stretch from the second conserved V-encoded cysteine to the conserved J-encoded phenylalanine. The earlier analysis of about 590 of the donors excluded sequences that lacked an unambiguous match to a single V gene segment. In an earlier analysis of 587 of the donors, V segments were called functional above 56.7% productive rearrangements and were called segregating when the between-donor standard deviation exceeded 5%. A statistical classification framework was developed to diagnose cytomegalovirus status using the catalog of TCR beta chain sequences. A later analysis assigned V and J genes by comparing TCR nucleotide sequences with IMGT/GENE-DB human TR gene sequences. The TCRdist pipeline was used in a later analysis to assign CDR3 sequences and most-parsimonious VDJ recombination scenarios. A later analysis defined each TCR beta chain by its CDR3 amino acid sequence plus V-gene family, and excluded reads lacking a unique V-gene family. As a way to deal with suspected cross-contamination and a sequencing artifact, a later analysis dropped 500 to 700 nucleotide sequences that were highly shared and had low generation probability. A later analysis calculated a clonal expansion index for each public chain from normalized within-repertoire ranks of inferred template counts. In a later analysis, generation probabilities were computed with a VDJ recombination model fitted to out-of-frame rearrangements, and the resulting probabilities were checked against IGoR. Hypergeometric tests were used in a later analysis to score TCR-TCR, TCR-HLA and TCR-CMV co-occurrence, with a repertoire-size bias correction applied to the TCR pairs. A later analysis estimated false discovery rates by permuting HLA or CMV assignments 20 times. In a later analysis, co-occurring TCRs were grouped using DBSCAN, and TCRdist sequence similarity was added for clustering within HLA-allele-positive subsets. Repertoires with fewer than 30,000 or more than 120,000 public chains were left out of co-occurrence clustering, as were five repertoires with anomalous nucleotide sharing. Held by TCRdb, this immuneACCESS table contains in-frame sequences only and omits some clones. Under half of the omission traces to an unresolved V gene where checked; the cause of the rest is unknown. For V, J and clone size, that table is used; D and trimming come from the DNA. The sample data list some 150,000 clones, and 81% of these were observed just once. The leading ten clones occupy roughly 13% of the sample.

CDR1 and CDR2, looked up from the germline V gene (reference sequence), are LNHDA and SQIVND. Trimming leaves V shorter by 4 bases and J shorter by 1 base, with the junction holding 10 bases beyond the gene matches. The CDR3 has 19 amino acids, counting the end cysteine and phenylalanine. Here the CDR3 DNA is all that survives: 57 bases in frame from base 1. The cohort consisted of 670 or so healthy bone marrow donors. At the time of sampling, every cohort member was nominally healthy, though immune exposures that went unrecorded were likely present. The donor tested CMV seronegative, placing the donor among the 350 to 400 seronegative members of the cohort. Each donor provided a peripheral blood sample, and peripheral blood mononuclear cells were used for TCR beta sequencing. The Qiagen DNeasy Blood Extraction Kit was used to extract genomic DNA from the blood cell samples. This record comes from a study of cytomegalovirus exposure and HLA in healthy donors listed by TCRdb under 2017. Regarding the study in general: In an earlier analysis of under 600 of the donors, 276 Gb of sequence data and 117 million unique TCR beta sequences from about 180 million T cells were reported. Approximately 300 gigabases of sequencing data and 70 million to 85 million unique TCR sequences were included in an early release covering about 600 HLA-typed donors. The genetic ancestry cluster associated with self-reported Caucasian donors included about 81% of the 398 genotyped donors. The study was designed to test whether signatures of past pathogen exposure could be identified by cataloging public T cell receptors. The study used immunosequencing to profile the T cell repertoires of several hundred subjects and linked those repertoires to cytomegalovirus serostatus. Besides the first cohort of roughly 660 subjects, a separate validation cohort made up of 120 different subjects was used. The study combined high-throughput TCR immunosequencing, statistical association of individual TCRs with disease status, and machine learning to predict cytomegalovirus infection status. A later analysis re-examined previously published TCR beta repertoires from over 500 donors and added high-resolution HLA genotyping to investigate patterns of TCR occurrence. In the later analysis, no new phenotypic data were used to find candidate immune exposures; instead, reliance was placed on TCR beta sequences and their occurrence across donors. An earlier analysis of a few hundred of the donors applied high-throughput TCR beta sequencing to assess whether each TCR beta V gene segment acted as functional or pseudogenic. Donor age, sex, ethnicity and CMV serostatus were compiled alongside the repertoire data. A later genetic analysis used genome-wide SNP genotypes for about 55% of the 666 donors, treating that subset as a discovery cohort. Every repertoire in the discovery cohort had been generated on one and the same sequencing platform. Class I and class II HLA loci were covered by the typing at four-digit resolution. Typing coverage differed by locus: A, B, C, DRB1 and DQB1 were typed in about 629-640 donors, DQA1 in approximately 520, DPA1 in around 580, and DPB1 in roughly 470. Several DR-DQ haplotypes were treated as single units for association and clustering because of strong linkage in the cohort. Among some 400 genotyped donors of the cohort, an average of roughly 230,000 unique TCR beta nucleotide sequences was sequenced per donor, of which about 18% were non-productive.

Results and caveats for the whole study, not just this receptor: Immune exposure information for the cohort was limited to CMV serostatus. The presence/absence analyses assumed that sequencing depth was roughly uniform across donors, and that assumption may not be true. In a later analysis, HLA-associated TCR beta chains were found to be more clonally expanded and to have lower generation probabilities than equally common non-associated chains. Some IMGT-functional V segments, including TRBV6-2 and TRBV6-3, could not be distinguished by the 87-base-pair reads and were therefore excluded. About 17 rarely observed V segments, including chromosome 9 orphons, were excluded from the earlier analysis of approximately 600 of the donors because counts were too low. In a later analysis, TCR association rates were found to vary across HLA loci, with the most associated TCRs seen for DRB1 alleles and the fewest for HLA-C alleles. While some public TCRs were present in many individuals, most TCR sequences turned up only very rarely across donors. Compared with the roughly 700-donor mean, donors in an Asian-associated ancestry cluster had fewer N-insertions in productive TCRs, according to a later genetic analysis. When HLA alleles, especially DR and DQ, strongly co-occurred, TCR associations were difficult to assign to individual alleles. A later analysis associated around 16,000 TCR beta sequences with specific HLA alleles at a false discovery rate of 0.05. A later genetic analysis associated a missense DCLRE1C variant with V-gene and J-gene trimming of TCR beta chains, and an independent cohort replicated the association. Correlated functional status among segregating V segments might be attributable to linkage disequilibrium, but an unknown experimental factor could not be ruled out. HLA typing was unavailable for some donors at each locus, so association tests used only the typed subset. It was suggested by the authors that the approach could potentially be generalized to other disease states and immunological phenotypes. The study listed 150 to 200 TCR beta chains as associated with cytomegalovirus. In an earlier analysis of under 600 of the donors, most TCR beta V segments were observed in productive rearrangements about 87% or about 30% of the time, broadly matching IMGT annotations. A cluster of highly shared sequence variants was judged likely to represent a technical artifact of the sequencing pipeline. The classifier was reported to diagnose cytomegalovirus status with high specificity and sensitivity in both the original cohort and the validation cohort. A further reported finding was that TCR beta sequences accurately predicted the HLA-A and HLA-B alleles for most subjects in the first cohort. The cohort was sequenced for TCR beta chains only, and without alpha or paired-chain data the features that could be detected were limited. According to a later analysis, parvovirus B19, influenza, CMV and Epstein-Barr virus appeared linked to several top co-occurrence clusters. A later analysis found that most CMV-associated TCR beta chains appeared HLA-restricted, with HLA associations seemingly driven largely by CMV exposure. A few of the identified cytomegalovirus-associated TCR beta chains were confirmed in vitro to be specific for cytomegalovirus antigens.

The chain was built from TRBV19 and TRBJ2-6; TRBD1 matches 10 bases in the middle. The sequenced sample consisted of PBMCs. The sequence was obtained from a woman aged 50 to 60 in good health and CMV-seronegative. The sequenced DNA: TGTGCCAGTAGTACAAACATCCGGGACAGGGGTTCTGGGGCCAACGTCCTGACTTTC. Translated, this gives CASSTNIRDRGSGANVLTF.